This T cell receptor beta chain was captured by sequencing in a study of cytomegalovirus exposure and HLA in healthy donors (TCRdb year 2017). General notes on the study: An earlier analysis of more than 550 of the donors reported 276 Gb of sequence data and approximately 120 million unique TCR beta sequences obtained from about 179 million T cells. A later analysis re-analyzed previously published TCR beta repertoires from hundreds of donors and added high-resolution HLA genotyping to study TCR occurrence patterns. Among the approximately 400 genotyped donors, more than 70% belonged to the genetic ancestry cluster associated with self-reported Caucasian donors. Using immunosequencing, the study profiled T cell repertoires from 640 or so subjects and related those repertoires to cytomegalovirus serostatus. Typing coverage varied by locus: roughly 629-630 donors for A, B, C, DRB1 and DQB1; around 560 for DQA1; over 600 for DPA1; under 490 for DPB1. Because of strong linkage in the cohort, 4 to 6 DR-DQ haplotypes were treated as single units for association and clustering. Donor age, sex, ethnicity and CMV serostatus were compiled together with the repertoire data. Every repertoire in the discovery cohort had been generated on one and the same sequencing platform. Along with the roughly 670-subject first cohort, a separate validation cohort of 120 different subjects was used. HLA typing covered class I and class II loci at four-digit resolution. An early release covering just under 650 HLA-typed donors comprised roughly 300 gigabases of sequencing data and around 86 million unique TCR sequences. Among some 400 genotyped donors of the cohort, an average of approximately 230,000 unique TCR beta nucleotide sequences were sequenced per donor, roughly a sixth of them non-productive. Rather than using new phenotypic data, the later analysis identified candidate immune exposures from TCR beta sequences and from how often those sequences occurred across donors. An earlier analysis of around 580 of the donors used high-throughput TCR beta sequencing to judge whether each TCR beta V gene segment behaved as functional or pseudogenic. To predict cytomegalovirus infection status, the study brought together high-throughput TCR immunosequencing, statistical association of individual TCRs with disease status, and machine learning. A later genetic analysis took genome-wide SNP genotypes for 398 of the 666 donors and used that subset as a discovery cohort. The aim of the study was to test whether cataloging public T cell receptors could identify signatures of past pathogen exposure. General findings and caveats noted by the study authors: CMV serostatus was the only immune exposure information available for the cohort. In vitro tests confirmed that a few of the cytomegalovirus-associated TCR beta chains recognize cytomegalovirus antigens. Because counts were too low, roughly 17 rarely observed V segments, including chromosome 9 orphons, were left out of the earlier analysis of approximately 580 of the donors. The authors suggested that the approach could potentially be extended to other disease states and immunological phenotypes. Most TCR sequences were seen in very few donors, while some public TCRs were found in many individuals. The study listed 164 TCR beta chains as associated with cytomegalovirus. An earlier analysis of some 560 of the donors showed that most TCR beta V segments appeared in productive rearrangements either about 87% or about 30% of the time, which broadly matched IMGT annotations. Only TCR beta chains were sequenced in this cohort, and the absence of alpha or paired-chain data limited detectable features. Correlated functional status among segregating V segments might be attributable to linkage disequilibrium, but an unknown experimental factor could not be ruled out. Because HLA typing was unavailable for some donors at each locus, only the typed subset was used in association tests. The 87-base-pair reads could not distinguish some IMGT-functional V segments, including TRBV6-2 and TRBV6-3, so those segments were excluded. A further reported finding was that TCR beta sequences accurately predicted the HLA-A and HLA-B alleles for most subjects in the first cohort. A later genetic analysis reported fewer N-insertions in productive TCRs among donors in an Asian-associated ancestry cluster than the approximately 700-donor mean. A cluster of highly shared sequence variants was judged likely to be a technical artifact of the sequencing pipeline. Specific HLA alleles were associated with 15,000 to 20,000 TCR beta sequences at a false discovery rate of 0.05 in a later analysis. In a later analysis, HLA-associated TCR beta chains were found to be more clonally expanded and to have lower generation probabilities than equally common non-associated chains. In a later genetic analysis, a missense DCLRE1C variant was associated with V-gene and J-gene trimming of TCR beta chains, and the association was replicated in an independent cohort. Cytomegalovirus status was reported to be diagnosed by the classifier with high specificity and sensitivity in both the original and validation cohorts. According to a later analysis, TCR association rates differed among HLA loci, with DRB1 alleles showing the most associated TCRs and HLA-C alleles showing the fewest. Presence/absence analyses assumed roughly uniform sequencing depth across donors, an assumption that may not hold. A later analysis found that most CMV-associated TCR beta chains appeared HLA-restricted, with HLA associations seemingly driven largely by CMV exposure. According to a later analysis, parvovirus B19, influenza, CMV and Epstein-Barr virus appeared linked to several top co-occurrence clusters. Strong co-occurrence of HLA alleles, especially DR and DQ, made assigning TCR associations to individual alleles difficult.

Preparation of the library involved the immunoSEQ multiplex PCR assay. For the multiplex PCR, a mixture combining 60 forward primers for TCR Vbeta segments and 13 reverse primers for TCR Jbeta segments was used. Amplification of the CDR3 region of rearranged TCR beta genes was performed with a multiplex PCR assay on genomic DNA. On the Illumina HiSeq System, the amplified TCR beta libraries were sequenced as 87-base-pair reads. The authors processed their data as follows. A later analysis counted about 80 million unique TCR beta chains across the 650 to 800 repertoires, and approximately 11 million of these chains were shared by at least two donors. Raw reads were error-corrected and collapsed into unique sequences with a nearest-neighbor algorithm that merged closely related sequences to remove PCR and sequencing errors. Alignment of CDR3 sequences to IMGT reference sequences was used to assign V, D and J gene segments. For a sequence to be retained, a match of at least six nucleotides to both a V gene segment and a J gene segment was required. Rearrangements were called productive when the CDR3 lacked stop codons and stayed in frame with V and J; all others were non-productive. CDR3 was defined according to IMGT convention as the region running from the second conserved V-encoded cysteine to the conserved J-encoded phenylalanine. Sequences without an unambiguous match to a single V gene segment were excluded from the earlier analysis of almost 600 of the donors. In an earlier analysis of around 600 of the donors, V segments were called functional above 56.7% productive rearrangements and were called segregating when the between-donor standard deviation exceeded 5%. To diagnose cytomegalovirus status from the catalog of TCR beta chain sequences, a statistical classification framework was built. V and J gene assignment, in a later analysis, came from comparing TCR nucleotide sequences with IMGT/GENE-DB human TR gene sequences. Using the TCRdist pipeline, a later analysis assigned CDR3 sequences along with most-parsimonious VDJ recombination scenarios. In a later analysis, every TCR beta chain was defined by the combination of its CDR3 amino acid sequence and its V-gene family, and reads without a unique V-gene family were dropped. In a later analysis, 450 to 600 highly shared, low-generation-probability nucleotide sequences were removed to address suspected cross-contamination and a sequencing artifact. In a later analysis, a clonal expansion index was calculated for each public chain from normalized within-repertoire ranks of inferred template counts. Generation probabilities in a later analysis came from a VDJ recombination model fitted to out-of-frame rearrangements, and those results were checked against IGoR. Hypergeometric tests were used in a later analysis to score TCR-TCR, TCR-HLA and TCR-CMV co-occurrence, with a repertoire-size bias correction applied to the TCR pairs. A later analysis estimated false discovery rates by permuting HLA or CMV assignments 20 times. A later analysis grouped co-occurring TCRs with DBSCAN, adding TCRdist sequence similarity when clustering within HLA-allele-positive subsets. Co-occurrence clustering excluded repertoires with fewer than 30,000 or more than 120,000 public chains, plus five with anomalous nucleotide sharing. The table was pulled from immuneACCESS by TCRdb, which kept in-frame rearrangements only. Such tables lose some clones; where checked, under half of the loss comes from unresolved V genes, and the rest has no known cause. Clone size and the V and J calls come from that table; the DNA yielded D and trimming. This sample comprises fewer than 130,000 clones, 79% of them detected only once. The top ten hold over 3% of the sample.

The CDR3 runs 16 amino acids, cysteine and phenylalanine included. The only DNA kept is the CDR3, 48 bases in frame from the first base. Trimming leaves V shorter by 0 bases and J shorter by 2 bases, with the junction holding 6 bases beyond the gene matches. CDR1 SGDLS and CDR2 YYNGEE are derived from the germline V gene. Remarks on this clone: The antigen it binds to is not known. No base quality values were provided; no much bigger clone lies one nucleotide off.

The cohort was made up of 500 to 800 healthy bone marrow donors. Cohort members were all nominally healthy when sampled, although unrecorded immune exposures were likely present. The donor was CMV seronegative and was included in the group of about 350 seronegative cohort members. A peripheral blood sample was collected from each donor, and TCR beta sequencing was performed on peripheral blood mononuclear cells. Genomic DNA extraction from the blood cell samples was performed with the Qiagen DNeasy Blood Extraction Kit. The chain is encoded by TRBV9 joined to TRBJ2-3; 7 junctional bases match TRBD2. This clonotype was sampled from a woman aged 40 to 49 in good health and CMV-seronegative. What was sequenced was PBMCs. The CDR3 protein: CASSVVSGSSTDTQYF. At the DNA level, the sequence is TGTGCCAGCAGCGTAGTTAGCGGGTCCTCCACAGATACGCAGTATTTT.